The sequence of this T cell receptor beta chain was determined in a study of shared clonotypes between healthy human individuals. The CDR3 runs 14 residues. Germline V gene lookup returns CDR1 SGHTA and CDR2 FQGNSA. Between the trimmed V and J ends, which lost 0 bases and 3 bases, there was a span of 9 bases. This table comes from immunoSEQ multiplex PCR, and its TCRdb copy is limited to in-frame clones, with some not included. The sample includes approximately 2.5 million clones, around nine tenths seen only once; the top ten take roughly 0.13%. The chain recombines TRBV7-2 with TRBJ2-7; D gene unclear. Sequenced input: naive CD4+ T cells sorted from blood. Subset given: CD45RA+ positively selected. The sequence came from a man aged 18 to 30 in good health. CDR3 nucleotides: TGTGCCAGCAGCTTAGCGTGGAAGGACTACGAGCAGTACTTC. This encodes CASSLAWKDYEQYF.